The source of this T cell receptor beta chain is a study of blood T cells in healthy people across ages. General study findings and limits: Researchers judged that diversity estimates from one million T cells fell short of true values.

Through a sample-barcoded 5' primer and a J-beta primer mix, a second PCR was run for about 6 to 11 cycles. Each CDR3 protein is one row after TCRdb ran MiXCR on the 5' RACE reads. The data contain 550,000 to 650,000 distinct CDR3 sequences, 25% to 35% of them singletons. V was clipped by 7 bases and J by 1 base; unmatched bases: 12. This CDR3 is built from 15 residues. CDR1 and CDR2 from the germline V gene are SQVTM and ANQGSEA. Details on this clonotype: Antigen specificity is unknown.

This sample also appeared in a second study, on T cells of mothers and their children.

Sequencing was done on a sample of blood. The chain uses TRBV29-1 and TRBJ1-1; 7 bases match TRBD1. This sequence originates from a boy younger than 10 in good health. CDR3 bases: TGCAGCGCCCTCCACTTAGGACAGGAGAACACTGAAGCTTTCTTT. It yields the protein CSALHLGQENTEAFF.